The rows below give T cell receptor beta chains drawn from one sample of a study of beta chain features in type 1 diabetes. Sequenced by immunoSEQ multiplex PCR; TCRdb stores in-frame clones only, minus some. This sample has 350,000 to 400,000 clones, with around 12% found just once. The sample taken for sequencing was naive CD4+ T cells from blood. The origin of the receptors is a woman aged 18-29 years with type 1 diabetes. CDR3s include the opening cysteine and the closing phenylalanine or tryptophan. Fields, in order: V gene, J gene, clone size, D gene, CDR3 protein, CDR3 DNA. The D gene is left open where the match is weak. Not every row has a clone size; where given, it reads once, few, many or a size class.

V: TRBV18; J: TRBJ2-1; size: .; D: TRBD2; CDR3: CASSPSGVWTSVEQFF; DNA: TGTGCCAGCTCACCTTCAGGGGTGTGGACTAGCGTCGAGCAGTTCTTC
V: TRBV2; J: TRBJ1-6; size: .; D: .; CDR3: CASRDGGASPLHF; DNA: TGTGCAAGTCGAGACGGAGGAGCTTCACCCCTCCACTTT
V: TRBV10-3; J: TRBJ2-7; size: few; D: TRBD1; CDR3: CAISEGDRSYEQYF; DNA: TGTGCCATCAGTGAGGGGGACAGGTCCTACGAGCAGTACTTC
V: TRBV7-2; J: TRBJ1-4; size: few; D: TRBD1; CDR3: CASSSQGKTNEKLFF; DNA: TGTGCCAGCAGCTCACAGGGGAAAACTAATGAAAAACTGTTTTTT
V: TRBV2; J: TRBJ2-5; size: few; D: .; CDR3: CASSEAEGWTQYF; DNA: TGTGCCAGCAGTGAAGCGGAGGGGTGGACCCAGTACTTC
V: TRBV28; J: TRBJ1-3; size: .; D: .; CDR3: CASSVAGRSGNTIYF; DNA: TGTGCCAGCAGTGTGGCAGGTCGCTCTGGAAACACCATATATTTT
V: TRBV6-5; J: TRBJ2-3; size: few; D: TRBD1; CDR3: CASSRQGWADTQYF; DNA: TGTGCCAGCAGCAGACAGGGGTGGGCAGATACGCAGTATTTT
V: TRBV30; J: TRBJ2-3; size: few; D: TRBD2; CDR3: CAWTPPSGRGPDTQYF; DNA: TGTGCCTGGACCCCCCCTAGCGGGAGAGGCCCAGATACGCAGTATTTT
V: TRBV7-3; J: TRBJ2-1; size: few; D: .; CDR3: CASSRDNDNEQFF; DNA: TGTGCCAGCAGTCGGGACAATGACAATGAGCAGTTCTTC
V: TRBV7-9; J: TRBJ2-7; size: few; D: TRBD1; CDR3: CASATGQGAYEQYF; DNA: TGTGCCAGCGCCACCGGACAGGGCGCCTACGAGCAGTACTTC
V: TRBV6-5; J: TRBJ2-7; size: .; D: .; CDR3: CASSYPTSGQYF; DNA: TGTGCCAGCAGTTACCCGACGTCGGGGCAGTACTTC
V: TRBV27; J: TRBJ2-1; size: .; D: .; CDR3: CASSTRGRGYNEQFF; DNA: TGTGCCAGCAGTACCCGGGGAAGGGGGTACAATGAGCAGTTCTTC
V: TRBV28; J: TRBJ1-1; size: few; D: .; CDR3: CASRGRDWRNTEAFF; DNA: TGTGCCAGCAGGGGGAGGGACTGGCGGAACACTGAAGCTTTCTTT
V: TRBV6-6; J: TRBJ1-6; size: .; D: TRBD1; CDR3: CASRRLTGTGGSPLHF; DNA: TGTGCCAGCAGACGCCTGACCGGGACAGGGGGTTCACCCCTCCACTTT
V: TRBV25-1; J: TRBJ1-6; size: .; D: .; CDR3: CASRFSEEGGSPLHF; DNA: TGTGCCAGCAGGTTTTCCGAGGAGGGCGGTTCACCCCTCCACTTT
V: TRBV5-1; J: TRBJ1-2; size: .; D: .; CDR3: CASSTDLSGYTF; DNA: TGCGCCAGCAGCACAGATCTGTCCGGCTACACCTTC
V: TRBV30; J: TRBJ2-7; size: .; D: .; CDR3: CAGNRVRLRQYF; DNA: TGTGCCGGGAACAGGGTACGTCTCCGGCAGTACTTC
V: TRBV29-1; J: TRBJ2-3; size: few; D: .; CDR3: CSVADWEGTDTQYF; DNA: TGCAGCGTTGCGGATTGGGAGGGCACAGATACGCAGTATTTT
V: TRBV28; J: TRBJ2-1; size: few; D: .; CDR3: CASSTTGRGYNEQFF; DNA: TGTGCCAGCAGCACCACAGGGAGGGGCTACAATGAGCAGTTCTTC
V: TRBV5-4; J: TRBJ2-5; size: .; D: .; CDR3: CASSLAFGTQETQYF; DNA: TGTGCCAGCAGCTTGGCCTTCGGGACACAAGAGACCCAGTACTTC
V: TRBV7-2; J: TRBJ1-5; size: few; D: .; CDR3: CASSLGNRVLGNQPQHF; DNA: TGTGCCAGCAGCTTAGGAAACAGGGTTTTGGGCAATCAGCCCCAGCATTTT
V: TRBV4-2; J: TRBJ1-2; size: few; D: .; CDR3: CASSQEFRGPRYGYTF; DNA: TGTGCCAGCAGCCAAGAGTTCAGGGGCCCTAGATATGGCTACACCTTC
V: TRBV28; J: TRBJ2-2; size: .; D: .; CDR3: CASSLNLGFSATGELFF; DNA: TGTGCCAGCAGTTTAAACCTGGGGTTTAGCGCTACCGGGGAGCTGTTTTTT
V: TRBV16; J: TRBJ1-4; size: few; D: .; CDR3: CASSQSGRGRPVGKLFF; DNA: TGTGCCAGCAGCCAATCTGGGCGGGGACGACCCGTAGGAAAACTGTTTTTT
V: TRBV15; J: TRBJ2-3; size: .; D: TRBD1; CDR3: CATSRAGGPQYF; DNA: TGTGCCACCAGCAGAGCAGGGGGTCCGCAGTATTTT
V: TRBV5-1; J: TRBJ1-1; size: .; D: .; CDR3: CASSLAGLAANTEAFF; DNA: TGCGCCAGCAGCTTGGCCGGTTTAGCGGCGAACACTGAAGCTTTCTTT
V: TRBV4-3; J: TRBJ2-1; size: few; D: TRBD1; CDR3: CASSQVDRGMNEQFF; DNA: TGCGCCAGCAGCCAAGTCGACAGGGGGATGAATGAGCAGTTCTTC
V: TRBV15; J: TRBJ2-7; size: .; D: TRBD2; CDR3: CATSGSGAGGREQYF; DNA: TGTGCCACCAGCGGATCGGGTGCGGGGGGCCGGGAGCAGTACTTC
V: TRBV5-4; J: TRBJ1-2; size: few; D: TRBD1; CDR3: CASSDRDRATGYTF; DNA: TGTGCCAGCAGCGACAGGGACAGGGCTACTGGCTACACCTTC
V: TRBV28; J: TRBJ2-1; size: .; D: TRBD2; CDR3: CASIVGGPSNEQFF; DNA: TGTGCCAGCATTGTGGGAGGGCCGAGTAATGAGCAGTTCTTC
V: TRBV4-1; J: TRBJ2-3; size: .; D: .; CDR3: CASSQEELVTQYF; DNA: TGCGCCAGCAGCCAAGAAGAACTAGTCACGCAGTATTTT
V: TRBV19; J: TRBJ2-5; size: few; D: TRBD2; CDR3: CASNPSGGARTQYF; DNA: TGTGCCAGTAATCCTAGCGGGGGGGCTCGGACCCAGTACTTC
V: TRBV28; J: TRBJ2-2; size: .; D: TRBD1; CDR3: CASSKRQGLIGELFF; DNA: TGTGCCAGCAGTAAAAGACAGGGCTTGATCGGGGAGCTGTTTTTT
V: TRBV18; J: TRBJ1-1; size: few; D: .; CDR3: CASSPWEGPEAFF; DNA: TGTGCCAGCTCACCATGGGAGGGCCCTGAAGCTTTCTTT
V: TRBV19; J: TRBJ2-1; size: few; D: .; CDR3: CASSDFRNNEQFF; DNA: TGTGCCAGTAGTGACTTCAGAAACAATGAGCAGTTCTTC
V: TRBV2; J: TRBJ1-3; size: few; D: .; CDR3: CASRRASSGNTIYF; DNA: TGTGCCAGCAGGAGGGCCAGCTCTGGAAACACCATATATTTT
V: TRBV7-2; J: TRBJ2-3; size: few; D: TRBD2; CDR3: CASSQGLVADTQYF; DNA: TGTGCCAGCAGCCAGGGACTAGTCGCAGATACGCAGTATTTT
V: TRBV25-1; J: TRBJ2-2; size: .; D: TRBD1; CDR3: CASAAIGTGSNGELFF; DNA: TGTGCCAGCGCGGCCATTGGGACAGGGTCAAACGGGGAGCTGTTTTTT
V: TRBV14; J: TRBJ2-3; size: .; D: .; CDR3: CASSQGGQVGDTQYF; DNA: TGTGCCAGCAGCCAAGGAGGGCAGGTTGGGGATACGCAGTATTTT
V: TRBV30; J: TRBJ2-7; size: .; D: .; CDR3: CAWSTGAGRTWEQYF; DNA: TGTGCCTGGAGTACCGGGGCGGGGAGGACCTGGGAGCAGTACTTC
V: TRBV5-1; J: TRBJ1-1; size: .; D: .; CDR3: CASSSNSEAFF; DNA: TGCGCCAGCAGCTCTAATTCTGAAGCTTTCTTT
V: TRBV2; J: TRBJ2-5; size: few; D: TRBD2; CDR3: CASTAGLAGTETQYF; DNA: TGTGCCAGCACCGCCGGACTAGCGGGGACGGAGACCCAGTACTTC
V: TRBV9; J: TRBJ2-1; size: .; D: .; CDR3: CASSGSGWAYNEQFF; DNA: TGTGCCAGCAGCGGTAGCGGCTGGGCCTACAATGAGCAGTTCTTC
V: TRBV7-9; J: TRBJ2-3; size: .; D: TRBD2; CDR3: CASGRPTSGSNTQYF; DNA: TGTGCCAGCGGCCGACCTACTAGCGGGTCGAATACGCAGTATTTT
V: TRBV7-9; J: TRBJ1-6; size: .; D: .; CDR3: CASSFLGEAPLHF; DNA: TGTGCCAGCAGCTTTCTCGGCGAGGCACCCCTCCACTTT
V: TRBV19; J: TRBJ2-1; size: few; D: TRBD2; CDR3: CASSITGLASYNEQFF; DNA: TGTGCCAGTAGTATAACGGGACTAGCGTCCTACAATGAGCAGTTCTTC
V: TRBV11-2; J: TRBJ2-7; size: few; D: TRBD2; CDR3: CASSLRRESYEQYF; DNA: TGTGCCAGCAGCTTACGGCGGGAGAGCTACGAGCAGTACTTC
V: TRBV9; J: TRBJ2-3; size: .; D: TRBD2; CDR3: CASSFSGERSTDTQYF; DNA: TGTGCCAGCAGCTTCAGCGGGGAAAGAAGCACAGATACGCAGTATTTT
V: TRBV25-1; J: TRBJ2-1; size: .; D: TRBD1; CDR3: CASSLRQGYNEQFF; DNA: TGTGCCAGCAGTTTACGACAGGGCTACAATGAGCAGTTCTTC
V: TRBV5-1; J: TRBJ2-2; size: few; D: TRBD1; CDR3: CASSGTANTGELFF; DNA: TGCGCCAGCAGTGGGACAGCGAACACCGGGGAGCTGTTTTTT
V: TRBV7-2; J: TRBJ1-1; size: .; D: .; CDR3: CASSAKQGLSAFF; DNA: TGTGCCAGCAGCGCCAAGCAGGGATTGTCGGCTTTCTTT
V: TRBV25-1; J: TRBJ2-2; size: .; D: TRBD1; CDR3: CASSAYQGQGTGELFF; DNA: TGTGCCAGCAGTGCTTACCAGGGACAGGGAACCGGGGAGCTGTTTTTT
V: TRBV4-1; J: TRBJ1-1; size: few; D: .; CDR3: CASSQVFPRGNTEAFF; DNA: TGCGCCAGCAGCCAAGTTTTTCCTAGGGGGAACACTGAAGCTTTCTTT
V: TRBV6-6; J: TRBJ2-1; size: .; D: TRBD2; CDR3: CASSPGGGGNEQFF; DNA: TGTGCCAGCAGCCCCGGCGGCGGGGGGAATGAGCAGTTCTTC
V: TRBV7-2; J: TRBJ2-1; size: .; D: TRBD2; CDR3: CASSLAGLAGTGEQFF; DNA: TGTGCCAGCAGCTTAGCCGGTCTAGCGGGGACCGGTGAGCAGTTCTTC
V: TRBV5-1; J: TRBJ2-3; size: few; D: TRBD2; CDR3: CASSLGLAGGPTDTQYF; DNA: TGCGCCAGCAGCTTAGGACTAGCGGGAGGGCCGACAGATACGCAGTATTTT
V: TRBV11-2; J: TRBJ2-1; size: .; D: TRBD1; CDR3: CASARQGGSNEQFF; DNA: TGTGCCAGCGCCAGACAGGGGGGTAGTAATGAGCAGTTCTTC
V: TRBV6-5; J: TRBJ2-7; size: few; D: .; CDR3: CATRGGGNYEQYF; DNA: TGTGCCACCCGGGGAGGGGGGAACTACGAGCAGTACTTC
V: TRBV19; J: TRBJ2-5; size: few; D: .; CDR3: CASSRTQMGETQYF; DNA: TGTGCCAGTAGTAGGACACAAATGGGAGAGACCCAGTACTTC
V: TRBV5-4; J: TRBJ1-2; size: few; D: TRBD1; CDR3: CASSVSGQAHGYTF; DNA: TGTGCCAGCAGCGTATCAGGACAGGCGCATGGCTACACCTTC